Below are 7 T cell receptor beta chains sequenced from a single sample in a study of blood T cell repertoires in COVID-19. Method: immunoSEQ multiplex PCR; TCRdb's copy keeps in-frame clones and lacks some. The table records approximately 70,000 clones, roughly 78% of them present only once. The sample taken for sequencing was peripheral blood. These TCRs come from a woman over 75 with active or convalescent COVID-19.

This chain connects TRBV9 to TRBJ2-3; a possible D gene is TRBD1 (5 bases). V was pared by 0 bases and J by 0 bases, with 14 bases between. From germline, CDR1 is SGDLS and CDR2 YYNGEE. The CDR3 consists of 17 residues. The CDR3 is CASSVVGGRASTDTQYF. The CDR3 nucleotides read TGTGCCAGCAGCGTAGTCGGCGGCAGGGCTAGCACAGATACGCAGTATTTT.

This clone was picked up many times. The chain combines TRBV10-2 with TRBJ2-7; 8 nucleotides match TRBD1. The CDR3 sequence is 15 residues long. The V gene end was trimmed by 2 bases and the J gene end by 2 bases; junction bases not matched to a gene: 5. Germline assignment: CDR1 WSHSY and CDR2 SAAADI. CDR3 bases: TGCGCCAGCAGTGAGACGAACAGGGGGGCCTACGAGCAGTACTTC. Amino acids: CASSETNRGAYEQYF.

The chain carries TRBV6-1 and TRBJ2-1; D may be TRBD2 (6 bases). From germline, CDR1 is MNHNS and CDR2 SASEGT. V shed 0 bases and J shed 3 bases, with 9 bases lying between them. The CDR3 covers 15 residues. CDR3 amino acids: CASSEAGRIYNEQFF. CDR3 in DNA: TGTGCCAGCAGTGAAGCAGGGAGGATCTACAATGAGCAGTTCTTC.

The V gene is TRBV27, the J gene TRBJ2-1, with D perhaps TRBD2 (5 bases). Trimming cost V 0 bases and J 0 bases, with 6 bases left between them. The CDR3 is made up of 15 amino acids. Germline assignment: CDR1 MNHEY and CDR2 SMNVEV (reference sequence). The CDR3: CASSLSEGSYNEQFF. The CDR3 nucleotides read TGTGCCAGCAGTTTATCCGAGGGCTCCTACAATGAGCAGTTCTTC.

The CDR3 region is CASSYSVRSKQYF. CDR3 coding DNA: TGTGCCAGCAGTTACTCGGTCAGGTCAAAGCAGTACTTC. V usage is TRBV6-5 and J usage is TRBJ2-7; no definite D call. Germline values: CDR1 MNHEY, CDR2 SVGAGI. CDR3 size: 13 residues. Trimming stripped 0 bases from V and 8 bases from J, with 11 bases between.

The chain is built from TRBV19 and TRBJ2-5; the D gene is possibly TRBD2 (5 bases). The germline CDR1 and CDR2 sequences are LNHDA and SQIVND (reference sequence). The CDR3 length is 14 residues. The V end lost 3 bases, the J end lost 2 bases, and 10 bases lay between the germline ends. The CDR3 DNA reads TGTGCCAGTAGTATGTACGGGAAACAAGAGACCCAGTACTTC. This gives the protein CASSMYGKQETQYF.

The chain employs TRBV6-5 and TRBJ1-2; unclear D gene. Trimming cost V 5 bases and J 4 bases, with 11 bases left between them. CDR1 MNHEY and CDR2 SVGAGI come from the germline V gene. The CDR3 spans 13 residues. CDR3 in DNA: TGTGCCAGCAGTCTAAACGGAGTCTATGGCTACACCTTC. Its translation: CASSLNGVYGYTF.